A single T cell receptor beta chain is shown here with its context. Its target antigen remains unknown. Base qualities are not at hand, and no much larger clone is one base apart. The library came from PCR. Instrument on record: Illumina HiSeq 2500. To normalize quantification of the TCRbeta repertoire, the TCR libraries were built with molecular barcoding that relied on unique molecular identifiers. Using fastp trimming at Q25 and MiXCR clonotype assembly, TCRdb reanalyzed the public sequencing data and kept in-frame beta chains. All rows with the same CDR3 protein become a single entry with the most common DNA and genes. This sample gives some 840,000 distinct CDR3 sequences in total; 16% of them show up just once. The leading ten clones occupy approximately 4.5% of the sample. CDR3 length: 15 amino acids, cysteine to phenylalanine. Only the CDR3 DNA is retained, 45 bases long and in frame from the first base. V is shortened by 4 bases, J by 3 bases, and the region joining them spans 16 bases. CDR1 is given as LGHNA and CDR2 as YNFKEQ, both from the germline V gene.

This specimen's treatment or condition label, per the study, means: allogeneic hematopoietic cell transplantation with graft depleted of TCRalphabeta T cells and CD19 B cells. TCRalphabeta/CD19-depleted allogeneic hematopoietic cell grafts were given to the transplant recipients, all of whom were children. These data come from a study of T-cell reconstitution after alpha-beta-depleted transplantation in children (dated by TCRdb to about 2016). With regard to the full study: T-cell immune reconstitution after TCRalphabeta/CD19-depleted allogeneic hematopoietic cell transplantation in children was quantitatively tracked in the study by means of TCR repertoire profiling.

Overall study outcomes, separate from this receptor: In some patients, high TCRbeta diversity at day 60 was attributed to recipient T cells and intrathymic progenitors that had survived conditioning. The frequencies of hyperexpanded clones fell over the following months, and after one year, T-cell counts and TCRbeta diversity were mostly attributed to newly produced T cells. The apparently early alphabetaT-cell count recovery about two months after transplant was reportedly dependent on only several hundred rapidly expanded clones derived from non-depleted graft cells.

This TCR was sampled from a male patient under 18 who had a stem cell transplant for acute lymphoblastic leukemia, so the T cells may come from the graft donor. The chain employs TRBV4-2 and TRBJ2-7, with the D gene uncertain. The material sequenced was PBMCs, mostly from graft donor cells, taken 360 days after TCRalphabeta/CD19-depleted stem cell transplant. At the DNA level, the sequence is TGTGCCAGCAGCCGGGAAGAGGCCAGCCTCTACGAGCAGTACTTC. Translated, this gives CASSREEASLYEQYF.